This TCR beta chain was profiled in a study of shared clonotypes between healthy human individuals. Germline V gene data show CDR1 as LGHNA and CDR2 as YSLEER. The V end was cut by 4 bases, the J end by 0 bases, with 15 bases between. CDR3 length: 16 amino acids. This clone was observed a handful of times. Produced via immunoSEQ multiplex PCR; TCRdb's table is partial and in-frame only. The data hold 2,500,000 or so clones, with about nine tenths observed a single time. The sequencing input was naive CD4+ T cells from PBMCs. As for subset: CD45RA+ positively selected. This TCR derives from a man aged 18 to 35 in good health. Some clones in this sample may be carry-over from other donors' samples. The rearrangement links TRBV4-3 to TRBJ1-1; D remains ambiguous. The CDR3 nucleotides read TGCGCCAGCAGCCGCGTTAACAGAGGGTTGAACACTGAAGCTTTCTTT. Protein sequence: CASSRVNRGLNTEAFF.